These 32 T cell receptor beta chains originate from one sample sequenced in a study of shared clonotypes between healthy human individuals (dated by TCRdb to the early 2020s). Library preparation was by the immunoSEQ multiplex PCR assay. The source is immuneACCESS, and TCRdb retained only in-frame sequences with V and J called. Part of the clones is not carried over; for the studies checked, unresolved V genes explain less than half of this, and the remainder is unexplained. Within this sample are 2 million to 3 million clones, with approximately 93% of them counted one time only. Of the sample, 0.36% is held by the ten largest clones. Sequencing was performed on naive CD4+ T cells from PBMCs. Explained via the paper, the cell subset or site label denotes: CD45RA+ positively selected. These receptors were collected from a young man in good health. Some clones in this sample may be carry-over from other donors' samples.

Of note for this clone: The sample holds other DNA sequences that translate to the same CDR3. The chain combines TRBV5-1 with TRBJ1-1, with D possibly matching TRBD1 (6 bases). Per the germline V gene, CDR1 is SGHRS and CDR2 is YFSETQ. V was pared by 4 bases and J by 1 base, with 11 bases between. The CDR3 runs to 14 residues. CDR3 in amino acids: CASSKDSQNTEAFF. Here the CDR3 DNA reads TGCGCCAGCAGCAAGGACAGTCAGAACACTGAAGCTTTCTTT.

This clone turned up a few times. The chain uses TRBV7-2 and TRBJ2-1; TRBD2 aligns across 7 bases. CDR3 length equals 16 residues. Per germline, CDR1 SGHTA and CDR2 FQGNSA. With V trimmed by 4 bases and J by 4 bases, 10 bases remained unmatched. CDR3 coding DNA: TGTGCCAGCAGCTCGACTCCGGGACTACAGTACAATGAGCAGTTCTTC. Translated: CASSSTPGLQYNEQFF.

This clone is a singleton in its sample. This sequence joins TRBV2 and TRBJ2-1; 7 bases map to TRBD2. V lost 6 bases to trimming and J lost 5 bases; unmatched junction nucleotides: 4. The CDR3 is 13 amino acids. Germline CDR1 SNHLY, CDR2 FYNNEI. This CDR3 is CASRQRGDNEQFF. For the CDR3, the DNA is TGTGCCAGCAGACAGCGGGGCGACAATGAGCAGTTCTTC.

The genes are TRBV11-2 and TRBJ2-2, with TRBD2 identical over 7 bases. Germline trimming cut 5 bases from V and 4 bases from J; bases unmatched to any gene: 16. This CDR3 region has 18 residues. The germline V gene encodes CDR1 SGHAT and CDR2 FQNNGV. The CDR3 DNA sequence: TGTGCCAGCAGCCCCCGTTGGAGCGGGGACCGGGGCACCGGGGAGCTGTTTTTT. It yields the protein CASSPRWSGDRGTGELFF.

The J gene is TRBJ2-3, the V gene TRBV18, with 7 bases identical to TRBD1. V lost 6 bases to trimming and J lost 5 bases; unmatched junction nucleotides: 8. Germline values: CDR1 KGHSH, CDR2 LQKENI. This CDR3 has 14 residues. CDR3 residues: CASSEGAPGDTQYF. The CDR3 DNA follows: TGTGCCAGCTCTGAGGGGGCGCCGGGAGATACGCAGTATTTT.

The V and J genes are TRBV13 and TRBJ1-6; D gene unclear. V was cut by 2 bases and J by 10 bases, with 9 bases left in between. The CDR3 sequence is 13 residues long. The germline CDR1 and CDR2 sequences are PRHDT and FYEKMQ (reference sequence). As DNA, the CDR3 is TGTGCCAGCAGCTTACGGTCCGAGTCACCCCTCCACTTT. It encodes CASSLRSESPLHF.

The V call is TRBV9, the J call TRBJ1-1, with 9 bases identical to TRBD1. The CDR3 spans 15 residues. Trimming cost V 2 bases and J 1 base; bases outside gene matches: 3. CDR1 SGDLS and CDR2 YYNGEE come from the germline V gene. CDR3 loop: CASSVGTGTNTEAFF. Here the CDR3 DNA reads TGTGCCAGCAGCGTTGGGACAGGGACGAACACTGAAGCTTTCTTT.

The rearrangement joins TRBV9 to TRBJ2-1, with D tentatively TRBD1 (6 bases). CDR1 and CDR2 (germline): SGDLS, YYNGEE. The V and J ends lost 0 bases and 14 bases respectively, with 15 bases between them. The length of the CDR3 is 13 residues. CDR3 nucleotides: TGTGCCAGCAGCGTAGACAAGGGACATAAGGAGTTCTTC. Protein: CASSVDKGHKEFF. Full variable domain (missing parts from reference TRBV9 and TRBJ2-1): DSGVTQTPKHLITATGQRVTLRCSPRSGDLSVYWYQQSLDQGLQFLIQYYNGEERAKGNILERFSAQQFPDLHSELNLSSLELGDSALYFCASSVDKGHKEFFGPGTRLTVL.

The gene calls are TRBV5-1 and TRBJ2-7; TRBD2 is a possible D gene (5 bases). In germline, CDR1 is SGHRS, CDR2 YFSETQ. The CDR3 extends over 16 amino acids. Trimming took 0 bases from V and 2 from J, leaving 15 bases between them. Here the CDR3 DNA reads TGCGCCAGCAGCTTGGAAGGCACTAGTCTCCCCTACGAGCAGTACTTC. Protein: CASSLEGTSLPYEQYF.

The chain links TRBV11-1 to TRBJ1-2; D ambiguous. The CDR3 loop spans 11 amino acids. CDR1 is SGHAT, CDR2 FQDESV, per germline (reference sequence). The germline V and J ends were trimmed by 1 base and 8 bases, with 5 bases remaining between them. The CDR3 DNA reads as TGTGCCAGCAGCTTAGGGGAAGGCTACACCTTC. This codes for CASSLGEGYTF.

The CDR3 DNA is TGTGCCAGTAGTATAGCTTTGAGGGACACCGGGGAGCTGTTTTTT. Encoded protein: CASSIALRDTGELFF. The chain employs TRBV19 and TRBJ2-2, with D perhaps matching TRBD2 (5 bases). Germline-derived CDR1 and CDR2 are LNHDA and SQIVND (reference sequence). The CDR3 is 15 amino acids. V dropped 1 base and J dropped 3 bases, with 9 bases sitting between them. The variable domain in full, completed from reference TRBV19 and TRBJ2-2, reads DGGITQSPKYLFRKEGQNVTLSCEQNLNHDAMYWYRQDPGQGLRLIYYSQIVNDFQKGDIAEGYSVSREKKESFPLTVTSAQKNPTAFYLCASSIALRDTGELFFGEGSRLTVL.

The chain uses TRBV7-9 and TRBJ2-2; D uncertain. V was shortened by 1 base and J by 4 bases, with 10 bases between the two germline ends. CDR1 SEHNR and CDR2 FQNEAQ come from the germline V gene (reference sequence). This CDR3 has 15 amino acids. The CDR3 DNA sequence: TGTGCCAGCAGCTTAGAAACTTTCGCCACCGGGGAGCTGTTTTTT. The encoded protein is CASSLETFATGELFF.

This clone was picked up one time. At one of its ends the junction is not consistent with the germline gene, which may arise from a read error. The chain couples TRBV27 to TRBJ2-7, with D possibly being TRBD2 (6 bases). This CDR3 is 14 amino acids long. CDR1 and CDR2 from the germline V gene are MNHEY and SMNVEV (reference sequence). In nucleotides, the CDR3 is TGTGCCAGCAGTCCCCCCCGGGACTCCCACGAGCAGTACTTC. This gives the protein CASSPPRDSHEQYF.

The table lists this clone with a count of one. The chain carries TRBV5-4 and TRBJ2-2; 7 bases are shared with TRBD2. The trim removed 6 bases at V and 4 bases at J, leaving 12 bases unmatched. The CDR3 has 16 amino acids. Germline CDR1 is SGHNT and CDR2 is YYREEE (reference sequence). The CDR3 coding sequence is TGTGCCAGCAACCTCCGGGGGAGGGCCGCCACCGGGGAGCTGTTTTTT. As protein: CASNLRGRAATGELFF.

V usage is TRBV28 and J usage is TRBJ1-2; D not resolved. Germline V CDR1 and CDR2: MDHEN, SYDVKM. This CDR3 spans 15 amino acids. The V end was cut by 7 bases, the J end by 8 bases, with 23 bases between. The CDR3, as DNA: TGTGCCAGCACGGTCCGAGACTCTACTATGGGGGGCTACACCTTC. The encoded protein is CASTVRDSTMGGYTF.

This clone showed up just a few times. The chain is built from TRBV30 and TRBJ1-1, with a weak D call TRBD1 (5 bases). CDR3 length: 13 residues. V gave up 5 bases and J gave up 1 base, with 11 bases separating them. Germline lookup yields CDR1 GTSNPN and CDR2 SVGIG (reference sequence). The CDR3 loop is CAWQLTANTEAFF. For the CDR3, the DNA is TGTGCCTGGCAATTGACAGCGAACACTGAAGCTTTCTTT.

The chain employs TRBV28 and TRBJ2-5, with D perhaps given as TRBD1 or TRBD2 (5 bases each). There are 13 residues in the CDR3. Germline CDR1 reads MDHEN; CDR2 reads SYDVKM. Trimming removed 5 bases at V and 5 bases at J, with 12 bases between. CDR3 in DNA: TGTGCCAGCAGTACCCCGGGGCGGGAGACCCAGTACTTC. Residues: CASSTPGRETQYF.

This clone appeared once. This rearrangement joins TRBV19 to TRBJ2-2; the match to TRBD1 covers 8 bases. The CDR3 runs 17 residues. The germline V gene has CDR1 LNHDA and CDR2 SQIVND (reference sequence). V lost 6 bases to trimming and J lost 0 bases; unmatched junction nucleotides: 9. The CDR3: CASSSQRTGSNTGELFF. The CDR3 DNA follows: TGTGCCAGTAGCAGCCAGAGGACAGGGTCGAACACCGGGGAGCTGTTTTTT.

The chain employs TRBV28 and TRBJ2-7; unclear D gene. Germline CDR1 reads MDHEN; CDR2 reads SYDVKM. This CDR3 has 15 amino acids. V was clipped by 2 bases and J by 2 bases, with 13 bases between them. The DNA of the CDR3 is TGTGCCAGCAGTTTAGGGTCAGCTCTCCCCTACGAGCAGTACTTC. This translates into CASSLGSALPYEQYF.

The genes are TRBV15 and TRBJ2-7; D uncertain. Germline-derived CDR1 and CDR2 are LNHNV and YYDKDF (reference sequence). The CDR3 sequence is 15 residues long. V shed 1 base and J shed 7 bases, with 17 bases lying between them. CDR3 DNA: TGTGCCACCAGCAGAGGGGCCTTTGGGAAGGGAGAGCAGTACTTC. Translation gives CATSRGAFGKGEQYF.

The gene calls are TRBV5-1 and TRBJ2-5; 11 bases are a match to TRBD1. The CDR3 length is 15 residues. From germline, CDR1 is SGHRS and CDR2 YFSETQ. The ends lost 4 bases at V and 4 bases at J; junction bases unmatched: 6. Here the CDR3 reads CASSLGQGEAETQYF. As DNA, the CDR3 is TGCGCCAGCAGCCTGGGACAGGGGGAGGCAGAGACCCAGTACTTC.

The gene calls are TRBV6-6 and TRBJ1-2; D uncertain. This CDR3 is built from 14 residues. V gave up 5 bases and J gave up 2 bases, with 12 bases separating them. Germline V gene data show CDR1 as MNHNY and CDR2 as SVGAGI (reference sequence). CDR3 in amino acids: CASSRQTGNYGYTF. CDR3 in DNA: TGTGCCAGCAGTCGGCAGACGGGAAACTATGGCTACACCTTC.

The chain links TRBV30 to TRBJ2-5; D is unresolved. In germline, CDR1 is GTSNPN, CDR2 SVGIG (reference sequence). V lost 4 bases and J lost 0, with 9 bases in between. The CDR3 extends over 13 amino acids. The CDR3 here is CAWTTQYQETQYF. Here the CDR3 DNA reads TGTGCCTGGACAACACAGTACCAAGAGACCCAGTACTTC.

Turning to this clone: Given a much more abundant clone one base away, this may be a read error. This sample includes further DNA sequences coding for the same CDR3. The chain has TRBV5-1 and TRBJ1-1; 8 positions agree with TRBD1. The germline gives CDR1 SGHRS, CDR2 YFSETQ. This CDR3 contains 14 residues. Unmatched junction bases numbered 3, after V lost 3 bases and J lost 2 bases. The CDR3 protein is CASSSGTGNTEAFF. CDR3 in DNA: TGCGCCAGCAGCTCCGGGACAGGAAACACTGAAGCTTTCTTT.

The genes are TRBV19 and TRBJ2-1; 7 bases fit TRBD2. The CDR3 sequence is 13 residues long. J lost 8 bases, V lost 11 bases, and 12 bases had no gene match. Germline V gives CDR1 LNHDA, CDR2 SQIVND (reference sequence). CDR3 bases: TGTGCCTCCGGGAGGTACCGAGGCGATGAGCAGTTCTTC. Residues: CASGRYRGDEQFF.

The chain employs TRBV27 and TRBJ2-1; D unclear. The V end lost 3 bases, the J end lost 5 bases, and 14 bases lay between the germline ends. The CDR3 contains 15 residues. The germline gives CDR1 MNHEY, CDR2 SMNVEV (reference sequence). For the CDR3, the DNA is TGTGCCAGCAGTTTCGGTATTGCCCCCAACAATGAGCAGTTCTTC. Residues: CASSFGIAPNNEQFF.

The chain links TRBV28 to TRBJ2-7, with D hard to call. Between the trimmed V and J ends, which lost 7 bases and 3 bases, there was a span of 19 bases. The CDR3 loop spans 15 amino acids. CDR1 is MDHEN and CDR2 is SYDVKM in the germline V gene. This CDR3 is CASNPSSPPSYEQYF. The CDR3 DNA sequence: TGTGCCAGCAATCCTAGTTCGCCCCCGAGCTACGAGCAGTACTTC.

The chain carries TRBV10-3 and TRBJ2-7, with 7 bases lining up with TRBD2. Germline values: CDR1 ENHRY, CDR2 SYGVKD. The V and J ends lost 11 bases and 9 bases, in that order; junction bases with no gene match: 10. The CDR3 totals 11 residues. The CDR3, as DNA: TGTGCCGCGGGGGTTGGCCTCCTGCAGTACTTC. Protein: CAAGVGLLQYF.

Concerning this clone: Other DNA sequences in this sample translate to the same CDR3. CDR3 protein: CATSRDQGNTIYF. The CDR3 DNA reads as TGTGCCACCAGCAGAGATCAGGGAAACACCATATATTTT. This sequence joins TRBV15 and TRBJ1-3; D is uncertain. Germline V gene sequence: CDR1 LNHNV, CDR2 YYDKDF (reference sequence). The V end lost 0 bases, the J end lost 4 bases, and 4 bases lay between the germline ends. The CDR3 is 13 residues long.

Comment on this clone: The same CDR3 can be traced to other DNA sequences in this sample. The chain is built from TRBV30 and TRBJ2-7, with unresolved D. This CDR3 is built from 11 residues. CDR1 and CDR2 from the germline V gene are GTSNPN and SVGIG (reference sequence). Trimming removed 1 base from V and 6 bases from J, with 7 bases in between. CDR3 in DNA: TGTGCCTGGAGTGCCGCACTCGAGCAGTACTTC. Residues: CAWSAALEQYF.

The V gene is TRBV28, the J gene TRBJ2-1; TRBD2 matches 14 bases. The CDR3 covers 15 residues. V was clipped by 2 bases and J by 15 bases; unmatched bases: 9. Germline values: CDR1 MDHEN, CDR2 SYDVKM. The DNA of the CDR3 is TGTGCCAGCAGTTTACGCGGGACTAGCGGGAGTTATTCGTTCTTC. Its translation: CASSLRGTSGSYSFF. Full variable domain (remainder filled in from reference TRBV28 and TRBJ2-1): DVKVTQSSRYLVKRTGEKVFLECVQDMDHENMFWYRQDPGLGLRLIYFSYDVKMKEKGDIPEGYSVSREKKERFSLILESASTNQTSMYLCASSLRGTSGSYSFFGPGTRLTVL.

V gene TRBV28 combines with J gene TRBJ1-4, with 7 bases lining up with TRBD1. The CDR3 spans 16 residues. V lost 7 bases to trimming and J lost 4 bases; unmatched junction nucleotides: 12. In germline, CDR1 is MDHEN, CDR2 SYDVKM. DNA of the CDR3: TGTGCCAGCAACGACATAAGACAGGGCCATAATGAAAAACTGTTTTTT. This translates into CASNDIRQGHNEKLFF.